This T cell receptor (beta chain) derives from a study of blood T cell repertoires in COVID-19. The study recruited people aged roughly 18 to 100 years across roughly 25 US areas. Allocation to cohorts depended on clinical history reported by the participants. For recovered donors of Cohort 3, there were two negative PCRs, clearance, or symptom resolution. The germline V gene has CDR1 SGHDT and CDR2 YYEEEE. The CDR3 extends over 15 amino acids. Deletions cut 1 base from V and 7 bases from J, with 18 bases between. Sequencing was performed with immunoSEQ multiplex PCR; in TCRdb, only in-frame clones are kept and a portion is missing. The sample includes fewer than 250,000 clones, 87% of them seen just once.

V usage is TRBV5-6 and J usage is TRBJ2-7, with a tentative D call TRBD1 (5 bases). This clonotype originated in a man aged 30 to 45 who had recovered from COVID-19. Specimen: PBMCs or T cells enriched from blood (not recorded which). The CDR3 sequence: CASSLRAYRTIEQYF. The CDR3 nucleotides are TGTGCCAGCAGCTTGCGCGCTTACAGGACAATAGAGCAGTACTTC.